This TCR beta chain stems from a study of cytomegalovirus exposure and HLA in healthy donors. Findings and caveats of the study: Researchers reported in a later analysis that a missense DCLRE1C variant was tied to TCR beta V- and J-gene trimming. Previously analyzed data showed that most TCR beta V segments were productive at a frequency of about 87% or about 30%.

The primer mix had 60 Vbeta and 13 Jbeta primers. The protocol was immunoSEQ multiplex PCR, while the TCRdb copy is restricted to in-frame clones and leaves out a portion. The table has 150,000 or so clones, approximately 79% seen once. As concerns this clone: Its antigen is unidentified.

The receptor was isolated from a man aged 18 to 35 in good health and CMV-seropositive. Sequenced material: PBMCs.

Here the CDR3 reads CASRTGGIRGETQYF. The CDR3, as DNA: TGTGCCAGCAGAACGGGGGGAATCCGCGGGGAGACCCAGTACTTC. The genes are TRBV6-5 and TRBJ2-5; 7 nucleotides agree with TRBD2. With V trimmed by 6 bases and J by 5 bases, 12 bases remained unmatched. CDR3 size: 15 residues. Germline V gene sequence: CDR1 MNHEY, CDR2 SVGAGI.